A single TCR beta chain is shown here with its context. Its antigen remains unknown. One end of the junction does not line up with germline, which may come from a read error. RNA served as the template for amplifying TCR beta CDR3 regions. The first-round RT-PCR employed HTBI primers together with the Qiagen OneStep RT-PCR kit. A multiplex PCR was then performed as the second round. Using its own MiXCR run on the multiplex PCR reads, TCRdb lists one record per CDR3 protein. This sample has 260,000 or so distinct CDR3 sequences; around 50% occur once, and the top ten carry less than 60%. This record comes from a study of Graves' ophthalmopathy and Graves' hyperthyroidism. The PBMCs were taken from roughly 10 ml of fresh peripheral blood. CDR3 size: 12 residues. Germline CDR1 SGHTA, CDR2 FQGTGA. Findings and caveats of the study: Thyroid clonotypes that were expanded above 0.001 frequency mostly also appeared in blood. Sensitivity reached roughly 70% and specificity just under 75% when the model predicted ophthalmopathy progression.

The rearrangement uses TRBV7-3 and TRBJ2-5; D is uncertain. The sequence was obtained from an adult man with Graves' ophthalmopathy. The sequenced material came from peripheral blood. CDR3 sequence reads: CASSLGKDPGDF. The CDR3 region has the DNA TGTGCCAGCAGCTTAGGAAAAGATCCCGGCGACTTC.